The present entry profiles one T cell receptor beta chain with its context. At one boundary the junction diverges from the germline segment, which might be a read error. A primer in the constant region served to generate TCR beta cDNA from about 480 ng of total RNA. Slightly modified ARM-PCR served as the procedure for the TCR beta libraries. These libraries came from three rounds of nested multiplex PCR. TCRdb redid the calling of the multiplex PCR reads with MiXCR, one entry per CDR3 protein. The table lists approximately 190,000 distinct CDR3 sequences, roughly 80% of them singletons. The roughly 19-32 mg bulk tissue piece was not sorted before simultaneous RNA and DNA extraction. Tumor samples uniformly had over 90% viable tumor cells. The sample originates from a study of tumor-infiltrating lymphocytes in primary liver carcinoma. The TCR sequence derives from a man aged 35 to 55 with primary liver carcinoma and hepatitis B virus infection. Source material: tumor tissue from primary liver carcinoma.

CDR3 sequence (DNA): TGCGCCATCAGCCAAGATTTCCCGGGCTACAGGCCCCAGCATTTT. Its translation: CAISQDFPGYRPQHF. The chain has TRBV4-3 and TRBJ1-5, with D unclear. The germline V gene has CDR1 LGHNA and CDR2 YSLEER. The CDR3 loop spans 15 amino acids.